This note documents a single T cell receptor (beta chain) sequence. This specimen belongs to a study of T cell repertoires in ileal Crohn's disease. Trimming took off 0 bases at V and 1 base at J, with 10 bases between the two ends. The CDR3 loop spans 16 amino acids. CDR1 is SGHRS, CDR2 YFSETQ, per germline. This table comes from immunoSEQ multiplex PCR, and its TCRdb copy is limited to in-frame clones, with some not included. The repertoire consists of approximately 13,000 clones, with around 70% occurring once and the leading ten covering about 9%. Noted time point: neoterminal ileum biopsy at postoperative endoscopy, about 6 months after surgery.

The TCR comes from an adult with Crohn's disease. The sequenced sample consisted of ileal tissue. The V call is TRBV5-1, the J call TRBJ2-2; the D gene is possibly TRBD1 (6 bases). The CDR3: CASSLATQGNTGELFF. CDR3 nucleotides: TGCGCCAGCAGCTTGGCCACACAGGGGAACACCGGGGAGCTGTTTTTT.